This entry concerns a single T cell receptor beta chain. It has no known antigen specificity. The record originates from a study of T cells expressing NK-cell markers (dated by TCRdb to between 2020 and 2021). About the investigation overall: About eight donors provided sorted CD3+CD56+NKG2C+, CD3+CD56+NKG2C- and CD3+CD56-NKG2C+ T-cell subsets, whose TCR beta-chain repertoires were profiled. Among the eight sequenced donors, seven were HCMV-seropositive and one was HCMV-seronegative. All eight donors whose samples were sequenced were randomly selected healthy volunteers, three of them men and five women. Libraries were sequenced as 2 x 150 bp reads on Illumina HiSeq 2000/2500, MiSeq or NextSeq. The investigation overall reported the following: For five or six donors, the dominant CD3+CD56+NKG2C+ clonotypes were among the top 10 CD8+ clonotypes and accounted for about 1.0-7.0% of CD8+ T cells. Those dominant clonotypes were again the most abundant among CD3+CD56-NKG2C+ cells in four donors, at about 25-60.1%. Whether the expanded NKG2C-expressing T cell clones were specific for HCMV antigens was left unclear.

Reads for this sample came from an Illumina HiSeq 2000. TCR beta cDNA libraries were made by 5'RACE template switching that added a universal primer site and unique molecular identifiers. cDNA synthesis was primed from the TCR beta constant segment, followed by two successive PCR amplification steps. Under the source paper's analysis protocol: MIGEC was used to demultiplex reads and group reads by UMI, and MiTCR was used to assemble and quantify clonotypes. To exclude erroneous sequences, any TCR cDNA sequence not supported by at least two reads was discarded. The tcR package was used for downstream repertoire analysis, with clonotypes matched between fractions based on CDR3 nucleotide sequence plus V segment. VDJmatch was used to annotate antigen specificity against VDJdb, with one amino acid substitution in CDR3 permitted. Once TCRdb had reprocessed the reads, it stored one entry per CDR3 protein sequence and supplied no DNA. What appears here as the V and J calls and clone size reflects TCRdb's work, not the paper's. Per the sample table, the count is hundreds of thousands of distinct CDR3 sequences. The top ten hold roughly 5.2% of the sample.

The CDR3 goes from the cysteine to the phenylalanine over 17 residues. The record lacks a DNA sequence. The germline V gene provides CDR1 KGHDR and CDR2 SFDVKD. A commercial ELISA kit detecting HCMV-specific IgG in serum was used to determine HCMV serostatus. Peripheral blood mononuclear cells were isolated from blood by Ficoll density gradient centrifugation. This receptor was taken from a man aged 18 to 70 in good health. Sample: blood T cells: a sorted CD56 or NKG2C T cell subset, CD4+ or CD8+ T cells, or bulk PBMC T cells (not recorded which). The chain is made from TRBV24-1 and TRBJ2-2; TCRdb's D call of TRBD1 is untestable without DNA. CDR3 loop: CATSDPPGTRNTGELFF.